A single sample gave rise to the 13 T cell receptor beta chains below, sequenced in a study of CD8+CD57+ T cells in acquired aplastic anemia. For CDR3 and TCR beta VDJ profiling, genomic DNA was the template used. MiXCR, applied by TCRdb to the reads, yields one record per CDR3 protein. The sample shows around 190,000 distinct CDR3 sequences, 54% of them seen only once. The material sequenced was sorted CD4+, CD8+, or CD8+CD57+ T cells (not recorded which) from PBMCs. These receptors were collected from a human donor in good health, serving as a control.

This chain connects TRBV12-3 or TRBV12-4 to TRBJ1-2, with TRBD1 identical over 7 bases. CDR3 length: 14 residues. The trim removed 5 bases at V and 7 bases at J, leaving 10 bases unmatched. The CDR3 loop reads CASSPAWEGAGYTF. The CDR3 DNA reads as TGTGCCAGCAGTCCCGCATGGGAGGGGGCTGGCTACACCTTC.

V and J are TRBV9 and TRBJ2-3; D is undetermined. CDR3 size: 12 residues. The germline V and J ends were trimmed by 4 bases and 4 bases, with 7 bases remaining between them. CDR1 and CDR2 from the germline V gene are SGDLS and YYNGEE. The CDR3 nucleotides read TGTGCCAGCAGCTCCCCCCCAGATACGCAGTATTTT. This translates into CASSSPPDTQYF.

At least ten counts were recorded for this clonotype. V is TRBV25-1 and J is TRBJ1-4; tentative D call: TRBD1 (6 bases). V was shortened by 3 bases and J by 5 bases, with 13 bases between the two germline ends. The CDR3 runs 15 residues. The V gene's germline CDR1 is MGHDK and CDR2 SYGVNS. The CDR3 reads CASSENGGRNEKLFF. CDR3 coding DNA: TGTGCCAGCAGTGAGAATGGGGGCCGCAATGAAAAACTGTTTTTT.

This chain uses TRBV20-1 with TRBJ1-5; 7 bases are a match to TRBD1. Germline V gene data show CDR1 as DFQATT and CDR2 as SNEGSKA (reference sequence). This CDR3 region has 22 residues. After removal of 1 base from V and 6 bases from J, the junction contained 30 bases not matched to a gene. The CDR3 is CSARGRGGLRRDPVQGSQPQHF. CDR3 sequence (DNA): TGCAGTGCTAGAGGACGGGGGGGGTTGAGAAGAGACCCAGTACAGGGGAGTCAGCCCCAGCATTTT.

The V call is TRBV20-1, the J call TRBJ2-5, with 9 nucleotides matching TRBD2. The V and J ends lost 3 bases and 4 bases, in that order; junction bases with no gene match: 3. The V gene's germline CDR1 is DFQATT and CDR2 SNEGSKA (reference sequence). CDR3 length equals 13 residues. The CDR3 reads CSASPSGVETQYF. CDR3 DNA: TGCAGTGCTAGCCCTAGCGGGGTAGAGACCCAGTACTTC.

The chain recombines TRBV7-2 with TRBJ2-3; 7 bases map to TRBD2. The trim removed 9 bases at V and 0 bases at J, leaving 9 bases unmatched. Germline loops: CDR1 SGHTA, CDR2 FQGNSA. The CDR3 contains 15 residues. CDR3 amino acids: CASRTWGGSTDTQYF. As DNA, the CDR3 is TGTGCCAGTAGGACCTGGGGGGGGAGCACAGATACGCAGTATTTT.

The V call is TRBV11-2, the J call TRBJ2-1; D possibly corresponds to TRBD1 (6 bases). CDR3 size: 14 residues. Trimming cost V 6 bases and J 5 bases, with 14 bases left between them. The V gene's germline CDR1 is SGHAT and CDR2 FQNNGV. CDR3: CASSYPGQDNEQFF. CDR3 coding DNA: TGTGCCAGCAGTTACCCGGGACAAGACAATGAGCAGTTCTTC.

This clonotype was observed many times. The J gene is TRBJ1-1, the V gene TRBV5-6; D uncertain. Germline V lookup: CDR1 SGHDT, CDR2 YYEEEE. V was shortened by 2 bases and J by 8 bases, with 13 bases between the two germline ends. The CDR3 length is 13 residues. The CDR3 spells CASSFQVWGEAFF. As DNA, the CDR3 is TGTGCCAGCAGCTTCCAGGTATGGGGAGAAGCTTTCTTT.

On this clonotype: Germline is not matched at one junction end, which may reflect a read error. The V and J genes are TRBV10-1 and TRBJ2-7; tentatively, D is TRBD1 (6 bases). The CDR3 runs to 13 residues. CDR1 and CDR2 (germline): WNHNN, SYGVQD (reference sequence). The CDR3 DNA is TGTGCCGGCAGAGACAGGACCGCCTACGAGCAGTACTTC. It translates to CAGRDRTAYEQYF.

The table lists this clonotype with many counts. The rearrangement links TRBV12-3 or TRBV12-4 to TRBJ1-6; D remains ambiguous. The CDR3 spans 15 residues. Trimming removed 8 bases from V and 0 bases from J, with 11 bases in between. The CDR3 DNA reads as TGTGCCAGCCGCAGGACGAGCTCCTATAATTCACCCCTCCACTTT. It is translated as CASRRTSSYNSPLHF.

V is TRBV4-3 and J is TRBJ2-1; D remains ambiguous. Germline values: CDR1 LGHNA, CDR2 YSLEER. This CDR3 has 17 residues. Deletions cut 0 bases from V and 3 bases from J, with 15 bases between. The CDR3 sequence is CASSQDWPSGSYNEQFF. The CDR3 coding sequence is TGCGCCAGCAGCCAAGATTGGCCTAGTGGCAGCTACAATGAGCAGTTCTTC.

V usage is TRBV24-1 and J usage is TRBJ2-5; D might be TRBD1 (6 bases). CDR1 and CDR2 (germline): KGHDR, SFDVKD. The CDR3 has 14 amino acids. Between the trimmed V and J ends, which lost 3 bases and 2 bases, there was a span of 9 bases. CDR3 coding DNA: TGTGCCACCAGTGATCGGACAGTACAAGAGACCCAGTACTTC. It codes for CATSDRTVQETQYF.

This chain connects TRBV11-2 to TRBJ2-1; 10 bases are a match to TRBD2. Germline V gene lookup returns CDR1 SGHAT and CDR2 FQNNGV. V was clipped by 5 bases and J by 6 bases; unmatched bases: 7. CDR3 length: 15 residues. Here the CDR3 reads CASSGGLAAPNEQFF. The CDR3 DNA sequence: TGTGCCAGCAGCGGAGGACTAGCGGCACCCAATGAGCAGTTCTTC. The variable domain in full, with the rest retrieved from reference TRBV11-2 and TRBJ2-1, is EAGVAQSPRYKIIEKRQSVAFWCNPISGHATLYWYQQILGQGPKLLIQFQNNGVVDDSQLPKDRFSAERLKGVDSTLKIQPAKLEDSAVYLCASSGGLAAPNEQFFGPGTRLTVL.